This entry lists 4 T cell receptor beta chains sequenced from one sample in a study of beta chain features in type 1 diabetes. Study results and limitations: Shortening of TCRB CDR3s, moderate but significant, appeared in all four CD4+ subsets of Type 1 diabetes patients.

The antigens these receptors bind are not known. The isolated RNA, all of it, was reverse transcribed, so expressed TCRB transcripts were what got sequenced. Measured with immunoSEQ multiplex PCR; TCRdb has only the in-frame clones, and not every one. The sample lists hundreds of thousands of clones, around an eighth occurring once. The specimen was naive CD4+ T cells from blood. Every receptor here comes from a man aged 18-30 years with type 1 diabetes.

This sequence joins TRBV5-1 and TRBJ2-1; 11 nucleotides align to TRBD2. With V trimmed by 4 bases and J by 2 bases, 2 bases remained unmatched. CDR1 and CDR2 from the germline V gene are SGHRS and YFSETQ. This CDR3 spans 15 amino acids. This CDR3 reads CASSVSGGAYNEQFF. The CDR3 nucleotides are TGCGCCAGCAGCGTTAGCGGGGGGGCCTACAATGAGCAGTTCTTC.

As DNA, the CDR3 is TGTGCCAGCAGTGGACAAACGGGTGGCACCCAGTACTTC. Translated, it gives CASSGQTGGTQYF. The V call is TRBV25-1, the J call TRBJ2-5; no clear D. Germline CDR1 MGHDK, CDR2 SYGVNS. V was pared by 4 bases and J by 8 bases, with 14 bases between. This CDR3 spans 13 amino acids. Looking up the rest from reference TRBV25-1 and TRBJ2-5 gives the full variable domain: EADIYQTPRYLVIGTGKKITLECSQTMGHDKMYWYQQDPGMELHLIHYSYGVNSTEKGDLSSESTVSRIRTEHFPLTLESARPSHTSQYLCASSGQTGGTQYFGPGTRLLVL.

The chain uses TRBV30 and TRBJ2-7; no reliable D call. Germline CDR1 reads GTSNPN; CDR2 reads SVGIG (reference sequence). Trimming shortened V by 0 bases and J by 3 bases, and 9 bases separated the two germline ends. The CDR3 is made up of 13 amino acids. Here the CDR3 reads CAWSVGQSYEQYF. In nucleotides, the CDR3 is TGTGCCTGGAGTGTAGGGCAGAGCTACGAGCAGTACTTC. The whole variable domain, filled in from reference TRBV30 and TRBJ2-7, reads SQTIHQWPATLVQPVGSPLSLECTVEGTSNPNLYWYRQAAGRGLQLLFYSVGIGQISSEVPQNLSASRPQDRQFILSSKKLLLSDSGFYLCAWSVGQSYEQYFGPGTRLTVT.

There are a few counts of this clone. The chain uses TRBV7-3 and TRBJ2-1; 7 bases are shared with TRBD1. The germline CDR1 and CDR2 sequences are SGHTA and FQGTGA. The CDR3 is 16 amino acids. V shed 3 bases, J shed 4 bases, and the junction held 9 bases outside the gene matches. CDR3 amino acids: CASSFFGTVAYNEQFF. In DNA, the CDR3 is TGTGCCAGCAGCTTTTTTGGGACAGTTGCATACAATGAGCAGTTCTTC.